These T cell receptor beta chains were read from a single sample in a study of T cell changes during pregnancy in multiple sclerosis. Profiled with immunoSEQ multiplex PCR; TCRdb holds only in-frame clones, not every one. The sample lists around 57,000 clones, 89% occurring once. The source material was peripheral blood, sampled in the first trimester of pregnancy. The receptor source for this set is a female donor with multiple sclerosis, enrolled in a pregnancy study. CDR3s include the opening cysteine and the closing phenylalanine or tryptophan. D genes are given only for firm matches. Size tells how often a clone was seen (once, few, many) or the class of an expanded clone, and some rows leave it out.

V	D	J	size	DNA	CDR3
TRBV6-6	.	TRBJ1-1	once	TGTGCCAGCAGTCCCGACAGGAGGAACACTGAAGCTTTCTTT	CASSPDRRNTEAFF
TRBV5-1	.	TRBJ1-1	.	TGCGCCAGCAGCTTTGAGACACAGAACACTGAAGCTTTCTTT	CASSFETQNTEAFF
TRBV5-8	.	TRBJ1-1	.	TGTGCCAGCAGCTTAGCAGGGATACTGGAAGCTTTCTTT	CASSLAGILEAFF
TRBV7-2	TRBD1	TRBJ1-2	.	TGTGCCAGCAGCTTAGGGGGGACAGGAGCTAACTATGGCTACACCTTC	CASSLGGTGANYGYTF
TRBV6-6	.	TRBJ1-5	.	TGTGCCAGCAGTTGGACACAGGATAGCAATCAGCCCCAGCATTTT	CASSWTQDSNQPQHF
TRBV27	TRBD1	TRBJ2-5	.	TGTGCCAGCGGCGGACAGGGGGCGCGCGTGGTCGGAGAGACCCAGTACTTC	CASGGQGARVVGETQYF
TRBV25-1	.	TRBJ1-2	.	TGTGCCAGCAGTGAAGGGTTCGGGGTTGGCTACACCTTC	CASSEGFGVGYTF
TRBV2	TRBD1	TRBJ2-4	.	TGTGCCAGCCTTTCAGAGACAGGGTTGAACATTCAGTACTTC	CASLSETGLNIQYF
TRBV19	TRBD2	TRBJ2-5	.	TGTGCCAGTAGTATAGCCCAGCGGGAGTTCGAGACCCAGTACTTC	CASSIAQREFETQYF
TRBV4-3	.	TRBJ2-7	.	TGCGCCAGCAGCCAAGAGAGGGGGGGCTACGGCGAGCAGTACTTC	CASSQERGGYGEQYF
TRBV5-1	TRBD1	TRBJ1-2	.	TGCGCCAGCAGCGAGGACAGGGACGGCTACACCTTC	CASSEDRDGYTF
TRBV10-2	.	TRBJ2-4	.	TGCGCCAGCAGCTCAGGGGACATTCAGTACTTC	CASSSGDIQYF
TRBV7-9	TRBD1	TRBJ2-7	.	TGTGCCAGCGGGGGGGACAGGGACTCCTACGAGCAGTACTTC	CASGGDRDSYEQYF
TRBV7-2	.	TRBJ2-5	once	TGTGCCAGCAGCTTAGTGAGGTCTGGGTCCCAGTACTTC	CASSLVRSGSQYF
TRBV4-1	.	TRBJ1-2	.	TGCGCCAGCAGCCAAGAGGGGCTGTGGGGTTCAGACAGCTATGGCTACACCTTC	CASSQEGLWGSDSYGYTF
TRBV7-9	TRBD1	TRBJ2-1	.	TGTGCCAGCAGCTTATCCGAGACAGGGGGGTTGGAGCAGTTCTTC	CASSLSETGGLEQFF
TRBV19	TRBD2	TRBJ2-1	.	TGTGCCAGTAGTGGACTAGCGGGCAATGAGCAGTTCTTC	CASSGLAGNEQFF
TRBV29-1	.	TRBJ1-1	.	TGCAGCGTAAGGGGGGGACCTGAAGCTTTCTTT	CSVRGGPEAFF
TRBV27	.	TRBJ1-2	.	TGTGCCAGCAGTTTATCGATAGGGGAGGATGGCTACACCTTC	CASSLSIGEDGYTF
TRBV14	.	TRBJ1-1	.	TGTGCCAGCAGCCAGAACAGGGTATCGGGTGAAGCTTTCTTT	CASSQNRVSGEAFF
TRBV30	.	TRBJ1-1	.	TGTGCCTGGAGTGTGGGGCCCCAAGCTTTCTTT	CAWSVGPQAFF
TRBV14	.	TRBJ1-1	.	TGTGCCAGCAGCCAAGATTTGGGCTCCAACCCCGGCACTGAAGCTTTCTTT	CASSQDLGSNPGTEAFF
TRBV10-1	.	TRBJ2-5	.	TGCGCCAGCAGCCCCGGGGAGGAGACCCAGTACTTC	CASSPGEETQYF
TRBV5-4	.	TRBJ2-7	.	TGTGCCAGCAGCTTGGGCAGGGAAATCATTGAGGAGCAGTACTTC	CASSLGREIIEEQYF
TRBV5-1	TRBD2	TRBJ2-3	.	TGCGCCAGCAGCTTCGGGGCGGGAGATGGCACAGATACGCAGTATTTT	CASSFGAGDGTDTQYF
TRBV7-2	TRBD2	TRBJ2-4	.	TGTGCCAGCAGCGCGCGGGGGAGCAAAAACATTCAGTACTTC	CASSARGSKNIQYF
TRBV18	.	TRBJ1-1	.	TGTGCCAGCTCACCATCAGGGGTCACTGAAGCTTTCTTT	CASSPSGVTEAFF
TRBV6-5	.	TRBJ1-1	.	TGTGCCAGCAGTTACTCTGGAGGCACTGAAGCTTTCTTT	CASSYSGGTEAFF
TRBV7-2	.	TRBJ1-1	.	TGTGCCAGCAGCAAGGACAGAGCCACGGCTTTCTTT	CASSKDRATAFF
TRBV30	.	TRBJ1-5	.	TGTGCCTGGAGTAGCGGTAGCAATCAGCCCCAGCATTTT	CAWSSGSNQPQHF
TRBV2	TRBD1	TRBJ1-4	.	TGTGCCAGCAGTGAACTGGGGACAGGAGATGAAAAACTGTTTTTT	CASSELGTGDEKLFF
TRBV15	.	TRBJ2-1	once	TGTGCCACCAGCAGAGATGTCCAGGGAACGTACAATGAGCAGTTCTTC	CATSRDVQGTYNEQFF
TRBV4-1	.	TRBJ2-2	.	TGCGCCAGCAGCAGCCAGGCCGGAAAGAACACCGGGGAGCTGTTTTTT	CASSSQAGKNTGELFF
TRBV5-1	TRBD1	TRBJ1-4	.	TGCGCCAGCAGCTTCTGGGACAGGGAAAATGAAAAACTGTTTTTT	CASSFWDRENEKLFF
TRBV5-4	TRBD2	TRBJ2-7	.	TGTGCCAGCAGCTTGGGGCTAGCGGGAGAGAACGAGCAGTACTTC	CASSLGLAGENEQYF
TRBV5-1	.	TRBJ1-1	.	TGCGCCAGCAGCTTACAGGCAGCAAACACTGAAGCTTTCTTT	CASSLQAANTEAFF
TRBV7-2	TRBD1	TRBJ2-1	.	TGTGCCAGCAGCTTAGAAGTCGGACAGGGGATCGGGGAGCAGTTCTTC	CASSLEVGQGIGEQFF
TRBV18	.	TRBJ2-7	.	TGTGCCAGCTCACCACCGGGGCAGGGTGGGTACGAGCAGTACTTC	CASSPPGQGGYEQYF
TRBV4-1	.	TRBJ1-2	.	TGCGCCAGCAGCCAAGATAGAACAGACTATGGCTACACCTTC	CASSQDRTDYGYTF